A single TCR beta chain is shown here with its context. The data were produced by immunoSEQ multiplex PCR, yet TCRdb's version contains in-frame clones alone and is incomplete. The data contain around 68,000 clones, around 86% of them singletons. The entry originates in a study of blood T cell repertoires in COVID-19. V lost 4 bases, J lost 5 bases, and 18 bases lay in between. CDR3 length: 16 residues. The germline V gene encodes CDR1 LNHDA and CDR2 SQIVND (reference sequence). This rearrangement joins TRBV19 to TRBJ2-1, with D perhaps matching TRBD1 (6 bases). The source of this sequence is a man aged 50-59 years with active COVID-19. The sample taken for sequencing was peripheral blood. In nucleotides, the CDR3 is TGTGCCAGTAGTAAGAGGGGTGGGGGCTTAGACAATGAGCAGTTCTTC. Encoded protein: CASSKRGGGLDNEQFF. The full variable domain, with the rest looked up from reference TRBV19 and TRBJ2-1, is DGGITQSPKYLFRKEGQNVTLSCEQNLNHDAMYWYRQDPGQGLRLIYYSQIVNDFQKGDIAEGYSVSREKKESFPLTVTSAQKNPTAFYLCASSKRGGGLDNEQFFGPGTRLTVL.